This T cell receptor (beta chain) was obtained from a study of shared clonotypes between healthy human individuals. Study observations and caveats: Clonotypes shared by all four donors outscored non-shared clonotypes in generation probability.

This clone was seen a single time. Its target is unknown. Clones were sequenced by immunoSEQ multiplex PCR, and TCRdb holds only the in-frame ones, with some missing. The sample holds approximately 940,000 clones, approximately 76% seen once. The CDR3 is made up of 14 amino acids. CDR1 and CDR2 from the germline V gene are MNHEY and SMNVEV (reference sequence). V shed 4 bases and J 3 bases; nucleotides not matched to a gene: 6. Those who donated, Caucasian adults without exception, all lived in Nashville, Tennessee. The sequencing sample was made of memory CD4+ T cells sorted from blood. Regarding subset: CD45RA-negative fraction. The clonotype comes from a man younger than 35 in good health. V and J are TRBV27 and TRBJ2-7, with 7 bases lining up with TRBD1. The DNA for the CDR3 is TGTGCCAGCAGTTATAGGGGGCGAAGCTACGAGCAGTACTTC. Its translation: CASSYRGRSYEQYF.